This TCR beta chain was identified in a study of blood T cells in healthy people across ages. Study-wide points: Observed TCR beta diversity per million T cells went down as age went up. This fall followed a roughly linear course with age.

This clonotype has a count of ten or more. Its antigen is not known. A second PCR of 7 to 11 cycles used a sample-barcoded 5' primer and a J-beta primer mix. Researchers report that a template-switch adaptor with 12 random nucleotides tagged each cDNA molecule. Using its own MiXCR run on the 5' RACE reads, TCRdb lists one record per CDR3 protein. Found here are approximately 900,000 distinct CDR3 sequences, 29% of them singletons; the top ten hold roughly a tenth. This sample also appeared in a second study, on T cells of mothers and their children. That paper adds: In this cohort, donors were three healthy Caucasian mothers plus their six children. The shaping of TCR recombination output by thymic selection is similar in related and unrelated pairs.

This TCR was recovered from a woman in her thirties or forties in good health. Input material: blood.

CDR3 nucleotides: TGCAGTGCTAAGCAGAGAATTACAGATACGCAGTATTTT. This translates into CSAKQRITDTQYF. V is TRBV20-1 and J is TRBJ2-3, with no clear D. The CDR3 covers 13 residues. V gave up 4 bases and J gave up 3 bases, with 11 bases separating them. Germline V CDR1 and CDR2: DFQATT, SNEGSKA (reference sequence).